This T cell receptor beta chain appears in the sequencing data of a study of T cell responses to AZD1222 COVID-19 vaccine. The CDR3 sequence is 14 residues long. V lost 4 bases and J 6 bases, leaving 15 bases between the germline ends. Per germline, CDR1 SGDLS and CDR2 YYNGEE. Clones were sequenced by immunoSEQ multiplex PCR, and TCRdb holds only the in-frame ones, with some missing. The sample lists around 160,000 clones, under 95% seen once, with roughly 5.5% in the top ten. The chain uses TRBV9 and TRBJ2-3, with D perhaps TRBD2 (6 bases). This sequence was found in an adult who received the AZD1222 COVID-19 vaccine. This sample comprised peripheral blood, obtained 28 days after the second AZD1222 dose. Written as DNA, the CDR3 is TGTGCCAGCAGCACCAGACCCCGGGAGGATACGCAGTATTTT. Protein product: CASSTRPREDTQYF.